This T cell receptor (beta chain) was retrieved from a study of cytomegalovirus exposure and HLA in healthy donors. V lost 1 base and J lost 4, with 8 bases in between. The germline V gene has CDR1 SGHRS and CDR2 YFSETQ. The CDR3 runs 13 residues. Study-wide points: Subsequent analysis of the approximately 110 validation repertoires found a tendency for first-cohort TCR clusters to co-occur. It was reportedly the case that the classifier diagnosed cytomegalovirus status with high specificity and sensitivity. Among TCR sequences, most were rare, though some public TCRs appeared in many donors. In vitro assays verified that three CMV-associated chains recognized CMV antigens specifically.

The method was immunoSEQ multiplex PCR; TCRdb's version includes in-frame clones alone and lacks a portion of them. The table shows about 240,000 clones, with approximately 86% occurring only once. Note on this clone: Its antigen is unknown.

Input material: PBMCs. The source of this sequence is a woman between 25 and 40 years old in good health and CMV-seropositive. The chain carries TRBV5-1 and TRBJ1-1, with a tentative D call TRBD1 (6 bases). The CDR3 DNA sequence: TGCGCCAGCAGCTTGACAGGGCTCACTGAAGCTTTCTTT. This encodes CASSLTGLTEAFF.